The present entry profiles one TCR beta chain with its context. These data belong to a study of blood T cell repertoires in COVID-19. Looking at the study overall: Material from acute and convalescent COVID-19 was sourced from the United States, Italy and Spain. T cells, B-cell-depleted T cells, or PBMCs provided the cDNA or gDNA that served as material.

Germline V gene sequence: CDR1 SGDLS, CDR2 YYNGEE. With V trimmed by 4 bases and J by 2 bases, 5 bases remained unmatched. CDR3 size: 14 residues. As originally analysed: For nucleated cells, counts were estimated from reference gene primer amplification. Assay used: immunoSEQ multiplex PCR; TCRdb lists only in-frame clones, some missing. That table is the source of V, J and clone size, and D and trimming were worked out from the DNA. This table holds 300,000 to 400,000 clones, around 83% found once. This chain connects TRBV9 to TRBJ2-5, with TRBD2 identical over 7 bases. The sample comprised peripheral blood. The TCR sequence derives from a man aged 25-45 years with active or convalescent COVID-19. Here the CDR3 reads CASSPGGSQETQYF. The CDR3 nucleotides read TGTGCCAGCAGCCCCGGGGGGTCGCAAGAGACCCAGTACTTC.